The 10 T cell receptor beta chains in this list originate from one sample, sequenced in a study of T cell responses to AZD1222 COVID-19 vaccine. Using immunoSEQ multiplex PCR, the repertoire was profiled, and TCRdb retains in-frame clones only, with some absent. The data contain about 130,000 clones, 90% to 95% of them singletons. This sample comprised peripheral blood, obtained on day 0 of AZD1222 vaccination. Receptor source: an adult in good health.

The chain links TRBV30 to TRBJ1-3; no clear D gene. The CDR3 consists of 14 residues. Germline CDR1 GTSNPN, CDR2 SVGIG (reference sequence). Trimming pared 3 bases from V and 2 bases from J, leaving 11 bases between. Here the CDR3 DNA reads TGTGCCTGGAGCGGTGGACCGCCTGGAAACACCATATATTTT. Encoded protein: CAWSGGPPGNTIYF.

The rearrangement joins TRBV6-6 to TRBJ1-5; tentatively, D is TRBD1 (6 bases). Germline-derived CDR1 and CDR2 are MNHNY and SVGAGI (reference sequence). This CDR3 has 14 residues. Trimming removed 7 bases from V and 2 bases from J, with 12 bases in between. The CDR3 DNA sequence: TGTGCCAGCAACTCACAGGGAGGCAATCAGCCCCAGCATTTT. This codes for CASNSQGGNQPQHF.

V gene TRBV29-1 combines with J gene TRBJ1-1; TRBD1 matches at 8 bases. The V gene end was trimmed by 7 bases and the J gene end by 4 bases; junction bases not matched to a gene: 8. Germline V gene lookup returns CDR1 SQVTM and CDR2 ANQGSEA. This CDR3 region has 13 residues. This chain's CDR3 is CSARTGWITEAFF. DNA of the CDR3: TGCAGCGCAAGGACAGGGTGGATCACTGAAGCTTTCTTT.

This chain connects TRBV27 to TRBJ2-2; the D is unclear. V dropped 3 bases and J dropped 5 bases, with 13 bases sitting between them. The CDR3 is made up of 15 amino acids. The V gene's germline CDR1 is MNHEY and CDR2 SMNVEV (reference sequence). The CDR3 sequence: CASSLARLPTGELFF. The CDR3 nucleotides read TGTGCCAGCAGTTTGGCACGTCTACCTACCGGGGAGCTGTTTTTT.

The chain combines TRBV4-3 with TRBJ2-3; unclear D gene. This CDR3 spans 14 amino acids. V lost 0 bases and J 1 base, leaving 5 bases between the germline ends. Germline values: CDR1 LGHNA, CDR2 YSLEER. The chain's CDR3 is CASSQEWGTDTQYF. The CDR3 nucleotides are TGCGCCAGCAGCCAAGAGTGGGGCACAGATACGCAGTATTTT.

The V and J genes are TRBV6-5 and TRBJ1-5, with D tentatively TRBD1 (5 bases). This CDR3 comprises 13 residues. CDR1 and CDR2 from the germline V gene are MNHEY and SVGAGI. V lost 6 bases, J lost 7 bases, and 13 bases lay in between. CDR3 residues: CASSSGFGQPQHF. Here the CDR3 DNA reads TGTGCCAGCAGCTCAGGGTTTGGGCAGCCCCAGCATTTT.

For the CDR3, the DNA is TGTGCCAGTAGTAAGGGGACCACTGAAGCTTTCTTT. Its protein product is CASSKGTTEAFF. The rearrangement links TRBV19 to TRBJ1-1, with D possibly matching TRBD1 (5 bases). Germline CDR1 and CDR2: LNHDA and SQIVND (reference sequence). V gave up 4 bases and J gave up 4 bases, with 7 bases separating them. The CDR3 spans 12 residues.

The chain joins TRBV28 to TRBJ2-2, with D uncertain. Trimming pared 7 bases from V and 6 bases from J, leaving 12 bases between. Germline-derived CDR1 and CDR2 are MDHEN and SYDVKM. The CDR3 totals 13 residues. The CDR3 loop reads CASTKPASGELFF. DNA of the CDR3: TGTGCCAGCACCAAACCAGCCTCCGGGGAGCTGTTTTTT. Drawing the rest from reference TRBV28 and TRBJ2-2, the complete variable domain is DVKVTQSSRYLVKRTGEKVFLECVQDMDHENMFWYRQDPGLGLRLIYFSYDVKMKEKGDIPEGYSVSREKKERFSLILESASTNQTSMYLCASTKPASGELFFGEGSRLTVL.

The V and J genes are TRBV9 and TRBJ2-1; no reliable D call. Trimming left V 2 bases short and J 7 bases short, with 19 bases between. This CDR3 has 16 amino acids. CDR1 is SGDLS and CDR2 is YYNGEE in the germline V gene. The CDR3 reads CASSVTSGWGMNEQFF. CDR3 DNA sequence: TGTGCCAGCAGCGTGACCTCCGGGTGGGGAATGAATGAGCAGTTCTTC.

The chain is built from TRBV28 and TRBJ1-5; 8 nucleotides line up with TRBD1. The germline V gene encodes CDR1 MDHEN and CDR2 SYDVKM. J gave up 7 bases and V 6 bases, and 2 bases lay outside the gene matches. The CDR3 is made up of 12 amino acids. CDR3 protein: CASRQGGQPQHF. The CDR3 nucleotides read TGTGCCAGCAGACAGGGGGGCCAGCCCCAGCATTTT.